The next 21 T cell receptor beta chains were all read from a single sample in a study of OX40 agonist ivuxolimab in advanced cancers. Some clones are missing from TCRdb's copy, which holds only in-frame ones; the method was immunoSEQ multiplex PCR. The sample has roughly 15,000 clones, around 93% seen once. The material sequenced was CD4+ or CD8+ T cells sorted from blood, taken in a trial of the OX40 agonist ivuxolimab. The receptors were gathered from an adult with an advanced solid tumor such as melanoma, head and neck, liver or kidney cancer.

The gene calls are TRBV11-2 and TRBJ2-1, with 10 bases lining up with TRBD2. This CDR3 region has 15 residues. V lost 1 base and J lost 5; bases outside the gene matches: 2. CDR1 and CDR2 (germline): SGHAT, FQNNGV. The CDR3 sequence: CASSLGTSGNNEQFF. CDR3 coding DNA: TGTGCCAGCAGCTTAGGGACTAGCGGTAACAATGAGCAGTTCTTC.

The chain employs TRBV5-5 and TRBJ2-7; 11 bases match TRBD2. V dropped 4 bases and J dropped 2; count of bases not matched to a gene: 17. The CDR3 totals 19 residues. Germline CDR1 reads SGHKS; CDR2 reads YYEKEE (reference sequence). The chain's CDR3 is CASSTELEGLAAAPYEQYF. The CDR3 DNA follows: TGTGCCAGCAGCACCGAACTGGAGGGACTAGCGGCCGCCCCCTACGAGCAGTACTTC. The variable domain in full, completed from reference TRBV5-5 and TRBJ2-7, reads DAGVTQSPTHLIKTRGQQVTLRCSPISGHKSVSWYQQVLGQGPQFIFQYYEKEERGRGNFPDRFSARQFPNYSSELNVNALLLGDSALYLCASSTELEGLAAAPYEQYFGPGTRLTVT.

The chain is built from TRBV6-1 and TRBJ2-6; no firm D call. Germline-derived CDR1 and CDR2 are MNHNS and SASEGT. The CDR3 is 15 amino acids. V gave up 1 base and J gave up 1 base, with 5 bases separating them. This CDR3 is CASSEDVSGANVLTF. CDR3 nucleotide sequence: TGTGCCAGCAGTGAAGACGTATCTGGGGCCAACGTCCTGACTTTC.

V is TRBV27 and J is TRBJ2-7; D gene uncertain. CDR3 length: 15 amino acids. Germline-derived CDR1 and CDR2 are MNHEY and SMNVEV (reference sequence). V dropped 0 bases and J dropped 0 bases, with 9 bases sitting between them. The CDR3 bases are TGTGCCAGCAGTTTATCTGTCTCAAGCTCCTACGAGCAGTACTTC. Its protein product is CASSLSVSSSYEQYF.

The chain links TRBV19 to TRBJ1-5; no clear D. CDR1 is LNHDA, CDR2 SQIVND, per germline (reference sequence). This CDR3 region has 13 residues. V lost 6 bases to trimming and J lost 4 bases, with 10 bases between them. The CDR3 protein is CASSSWANQPQHF. In DNA form, the CDR3 reads TGTGCCAGTAGCTCTTGGGCTAATCAGCCCCAGCATTTT.

The V and J genes are TRBV19 and TRBJ2-7, with TRBD2 identical over 9 bases. The V gene's germline CDR1 is LNHDA and CDR2 SQIVND (reference sequence). CDR3 length: 15 amino acids. V lost 6 bases, J lost 4 bases, and 10 bases stayed unmatched. CDR3 DNA: TGTGCCAGTAGCCCCCGTAGCGGGGGTGAGTACGAGCAGTACTTC. Protein: CASSPRSGGEYEQYF.

The chain combines TRBV5-6 with TRBJ2-7; maybe TRBD1 (7 bases). From germline, CDR1 is SGHDT and CDR2 YYEEEE. V lost 1 base and J lost 4, with 12 bases in between. The CDR3 covers 14 residues. CDR3 sequence: CASSLPPGGYEQYF. CDR3 in DNA: TGTGCCAGCAGCTTGCCACCAGGGGGGTACGAGCAGTACTTC.

The rearrangement joins TRBV12-5 to TRBJ2-3; the D gene is possibly TRBD1 (5 bases). The CDR3 totals 14 residues. Per the germline V gene, CDR1 is LGHNT and CDR2 is FRNRAP. Trimming took off 6 bases at V and 2 bases at J, with 12 bases between the two ends. The CDR3 region has the DNA TGTGCTAGTGGCCAAGGGGCCGACACAGATACGCAGTATTTT. Amino acid sequence: CASGQGADTDTQYF. Full variable domain (missing parts from reference TRBV12-5 and TRBJ2-3): DARVTQTPRHKVTEMGQEVTMRCQPILGHNTVFWYRQTMMQGLELLAYFRNRAPLDDSGMPKDRFSAEMPDATLATLKIQPSEPRDSAVYFCASGQGADTDTQYFGPGTRLTVL.

The chain has TRBV4-1 and TRBJ2-2, with TRBD2 matching over 7 bases. The CDR3 covers 14 residues. Germline V gene sequence: CDR1 MGHRA, CDR2 YSYEKL. Losses at the gene ends were 1 base for V and 7 bases for J; bases not matched to a gene: 3. CDR3 loop: CASSQVGGSGELFF. CDR3 bases: TGCGCCAGCAGCCAAGTCGGCGGGAGCGGGGAGCTGTTTTTT.

CDR3 residues: CASSTGLNTEAFF. In DNA, the CDR3 is TGTGCCAGCAGCACCGGTCTGAACACTGAAGCTTTCTTT. This rearrangement joins TRBV5-6 to TRBJ1-1, with no clear D. Germline V gene lookup returns CDR1 SGHDT and CDR2 YYEEEE. This CDR3 has 13 residues. V lost 4 bases, J lost 0 bases, and 7 bases lay in between.

This clone was detected once. This chain uses TRBV6-5 with TRBJ1-5, with 9 bases aligning to TRBD1. CDR1 and CDR2 from the germline V gene are MNHEY and SVGAGI. The V and J ends lost 6 bases and 6 bases, in that order; junction bases with no gene match: 6. This CDR3 has 14 amino acids. The CDR3: CASSLGQGIQPQHF. CDR3 coding DNA: TGTGCCAGCAGCCTCGGACAGGGGATTCAGCCCCAGCATTTT.

The V call is TRBV7-2, the J call TRBJ2-5; D might be TRBD2 (6 bases). This CDR3 has 17 residues. Germline V gene data show CDR1 as SGHTA and CDR2 as FQGNSA. V lost 5 bases to trimming and J lost 2 bases, with 21 bases between them. The CDR3 loop reads CASSPDGIWGTQETQYF. The CDR3 DNA reads TGTGCCAGCAGCCCAGACGGTATTTGGGGGACTCAAGAGACCCAGTACTTC.

This clone was counted a single time. This chain joins TRBV6-6 and TRBJ1-1; no firm D call. The CDR3 extends over 13 amino acids. The V gene lost 0 bases and the J gene lost 0 bases, with 2 bases spanning the gap. Looked up from germline, CDR1 is MNHNY and CDR2 is SVGAGI (reference sequence). CDR3 sequence reads: CASSYSLNTEAFF. In DNA form, the CDR3 reads TGTGCCAGCAGTTACTCGCTGAACACTGAAGCTTTCTTT.

This chain uses TRBV9 with TRBJ2-1; the match to TRBD2 covers 10 bases. Germline V gene lookup returns CDR1 SGDLS and CDR2 YYNGEE. CDR3 length: 16 amino acids. V was clipped by 3 bases and J by 4 bases; unmatched bases: 7. CDR3 bases: TGTGCCAGCAGCGCTCCCGGGACTAGCGCATACAATGAGCAGTTCTTC. This sequence encodes CASSAPGTSAYNEQFF.

The rearrangement links TRBV7-2 to TRBJ2-7; a weak D match, TRBD1 (5 bases). Germline values: CDR1 SGHTA, CDR2 FQGNSA. V lost 2 bases to trimming and J lost 5 bases, with 10 bases between them. This CDR3 is built from 13 residues. As DNA, the CDR3 is TGTGCCAGCAGCTTATTTCAGGGCGACGAGCAGTACTTC. Protein: CASSLFQGDEQYF.

The chain recombines TRBV7-8 with TRBJ2-3; no definite D call. The CDR3 covers 14 residues. Germline V gene lookup returns CDR1 SGHVS and CDR2 FQNEAQ. V was cut by 0 bases and J by 0 bases, with 4 bases left in between. The CDR3 reads CASSLAGSTDTQYF. Here the CDR3 DNA reads TGTGCCAGCAGCTTAGCGGGGAGCACAGATACGCAGTATTTT.

The chain joins TRBV6-5 to TRBJ1-3; no clear D. V was shortened by 3 bases and J by 4 bases, with 13 bases between the two germline ends. CDR3 length: 15 residues. Germline CDR1 and CDR2: MNHEY and SVGAGI. The CDR3 reads CASSYDPSRGNTIYF. The DNA for the CDR3 is TGTGCCAGCAGTTATGATCCTTCGAGAGGAAACACCATATATTTT.

V usage is TRBV5-6 and J usage is TRBJ2-1, with D unclear. The CDR3 length is 12 residues. V shed 4 bases and J shed 10 bases, with 12 bases lying between them. Germline V gives CDR1 SGHDT, CDR2 YYEEEE. The CDR3 DNA sequence: TGTGCCAGCAGCAAACTCGGAAGCGAGCAGTTCTTC. Protein: CASSKLGSEQFF.

The rearrangement uses TRBV2 and TRBJ2-7; 12 positions match TRBD2. CDR1 is SNHLY, CDR2 FYNNEI, per germline. V lost 6 bases, J lost 3 bases, and 3 bases stayed unmatched. This CDR3 region has 14 residues. CDR3 sequence: CASSPSGRGYEQYF. The CDR3 coding sequence is TGTGCCAGCAGCCCTAGCGGGAGGGGCTACGAGCAGTACTTC.

The rearrangement links TRBV10-1 to TRBJ2-7; 12 positions match TRBD2. Germline loops: CDR1 WNHNN, CDR2 SYGVQD (reference sequence). The CDR3 length is 14 residues. V trimming: 6 bases; J trimming: 2 bases; junction bases outside the gene matches: 2. In DNA, the CDR3 is TGCGCCAGCAGCGGACTAGCGGGACCCTACGAGCAGTACTTC. Its protein is CASSGLAGPYEQYF.

The chain combines TRBV7-9 with TRBJ1-2, with unresolved D. This CDR3 is 12 amino acids long. V lost 8 bases, J lost 3 bases, and 10 bases lay in between. Germline V gene lookup returns CDR1 SEHNR and CDR2 FQNEAQ (reference sequence). The DNA of the CDR3 is TGTGCCAGCTCTAAAGGGCACTATGGCTACACCTTC. Protein: CASSKGHYGYTF.